These 30 T cell receptor beta chains were sequenced from one sample in a study of T-cell memory formation after mild COVID-19. In TCRdb, the 5' RACE reads were re-called with MiXCR into one record per CDR3 protein. Here the sample spans 250,000 to 350,000 distinct CDR3 sequences, around a sixth being singletons. What was sequenced was PBMCs or a T cell subset sorted from them (not recorded which). Source of these receptors: a young man who had mild COVID-19 (a few samples of this study predate the infection). Cell type and time point are not known.

This clonotype appeared many times. The chain couples TRBV9 to TRBJ1-3; D not resolved. Trimming stripped 0 bases from V and 1 base from J, with 8 bases between. This CDR3 has 15 residues. The germline gives CDR1 SGDLS, CDR2 YYNGEE. As DNA, the CDR3 is TGTGCCAGCAGCGTAGCCGGGCTTTCTGGAAACACCATATATTTT. Its translation: CASSVAGLSGNTIYF.

This sequence joins TRBV4-1 and TRBJ2-3; TRBD1 might be the D (5 bases). Germline loops: CDR1 MGHRA, CDR2 YSYEKL. The V end was cut by 4 bases, the J end by 2 bases, with 10 bases between. The CDR3 loop spans 14 amino acids. The chain's CDR3 is CASSRGDLTDTQYF. The CDR3 DNA reads TGCGCCAGCAGCCGGGGCGACCTCACAGATACGCAGTATTTT.

This clonotype has a count of ten or more. The V gene is TRBV7-8, the J gene TRBJ2-1; D gene ambiguous. This CDR3 spans 12 amino acids. Germline loops: CDR1 SGHVS, CDR2 FQNEAQ. The ends were cut back, 1 base at V and 9 bases at J, with 7 bases in the middle. CDR3 region: CASSLVGVEQFF. CDR3 DNA sequence: TGTGCCAGCAGCTTAGTTGGAGTTGAGCAGTTCTTC.

CDR3 amino acids: CASSLVLRTDSGGYTF. CDR3 sequence (DNA): TGTGCCAGCAGCTTAGTATTAAGGACGGACAGCGGGGGCTACACCTTC. This chain connects TRBV7-2 to TRBJ1-2, with D perhaps TRBD1 (6 bases). With 1 base removed from V and 8 bases from J, the gap between germline ends came to 20 bases. CDR1 is SGHTA, CDR2 FQGNSA, per germline. The CDR3 runs 16 residues.

The table lists this clonotype with many counts. The CDR3 protein is CASTMRNSNEQFF. DNA for the CDR3: TGTGCCAGCACGATGCGTAATAGCAATGAGCAGTTCTTC. The gene calls are TRBV6-2 or TRBV6-3 and TRBJ2-1; D not resolved. The V and J ends lost 7 bases and 6 bases respectively, with 13 bases between them. The CDR3 runs 13 residues. Germline V CDR1 and CDR2: MNHEY, SVGEGT.

This clonotype was found a few times. V is TRBV12-3 or TRBV12-4 and J is TRBJ2-1, with TRBD2 as a possible D gene (7 bases). CDR3 length equals 12 residues. Trimming pared 6 bases from V and 9 bases from J, leaving 12 bases between. CDR3 in DNA: TGTGCCAGCAGCCCCGGGGGGCCTGAGCAGTTCTTC. Translation: CASSPGGPEQFF.

This chain uses TRBV4-1 with TRBJ2-3, with 9 bases lining up with TRBD2. The CDR3 covers 15 residues. Germline values: CDR1 MGHRA, CDR2 YSYEKL. J gave up 5 bases and V 0 bases, and 3 bases lay outside the gene matches. Here the CDR3 reads CASSQDGAGGDTQYF. In nucleotides, the CDR3 is TGCGCCAGCAGCCAAGATGGAGCGGGGGGAGATACGCAGTATTTT.

V and J are TRBV20-1 and TRBJ1-1; D not certain. V was shortened by 5 bases and J by 1 base, with 23 bases between the two germline ends. The V gene's germline CDR1 is DFQATT and CDR2 SNEGSKA (reference sequence). CDR3 length equals 17 residues. This CDR3 is CSAPAPLIVATNTEAFF. CDR3 sequence (DNA): TGCAGTGCTCCCGCCCCCCTGATTGTCGCTACGAACACTGAAGCTTTCTTT.

This clonotype was observed a few times. The chain combines TRBV7-9 with TRBJ2-1; 7 nucleotides line up with TRBD1. The length of the CDR3 is 15 residues. Germline CDR1 and CDR2: SEHNR and FQNEAQ (reference sequence). The ends lost 4 bases at V and 9 bases at J; junction bases unmatched: 12. The CDR3 DNA sequence: TGTGCCAGCAGCTCCTTAGCCGGGACAGTATCTGAGCAGTTCTTC. Its translation: CASSSLAGTVSEQFF.

The table lists this clonotype with many counts. The CDR3 sequence: CASSLGTGGENTEAFF. CDR3 coding DNA: TGCGCCAGCAGCCTCGGGACAGGGGGGGAGAACACTGAAGCTTTCTTT. V usage is TRBV4-1 and J usage is TRBJ1-1; TRBD1 agrees at 11 bases. Germline V gene sequence: CDR1 MGHRA, CDR2 YSYEKL. The CDR3 covers 16 residues. Trimming cost V 4 bases and J 1 base; bases outside gene matches: 5.

The CDR3 DNA reads as TGCAGTGCTGCTGAAGCGGGGGAGGAGACCCAGTACTTC. Encoded protein: CSAAEAGEETQYF. The V gene is TRBV20-1, the J gene TRBJ2-5; 8 bases match TRBD2. The CDR3 contains 13 residues. J lost 5 bases, V lost 5 bases, and 7 bases had no gene match. Germline values: CDR1 DFQATT, CDR2 SNEGSKA (reference sequence).

This clonotype was detected once. The rearrangement links TRBV6-2 or TRBV6-3 to TRBJ2-1, with 8 bases identical to TRBD1. CDR3 size: 17 residues. With V trimmed by 2 bases and J by 8 bases, 14 bases remained unmatched. Germline assignment: CDR1 MNHEY and CDR2 SVGEGT. CDR3 in amino acids: CASSYPLDRAGSDEQFF. DNA for the CDR3: TGTGCCAGCAGTTACCCTTTGGACAGGGCTGGATCCGATGAGCAGTTCTTC.

This clonotype turned up a few times. The gene calls are TRBV4-3 and TRBJ1-1; the D is unclear. This CDR3 is built from 14 residues. Germline V gives CDR1 LGHNA, CDR2 YSLEER. With 0 bases removed from V and 6 bases from J, the gap between germline ends came to 11 bases. The CDR3 sequence: CASSQDITEPEAFF. The CDR3 DNA sequence: TGCGCCAGCAGCCAAGATATTACAGAACCTGAAGCTTTCTTT.

The V call is TRBV24-1, the J call TRBJ2-2, with 9 bases lining up with TRBD1. Germline CDR1 reads KGHDR; CDR2 reads SFDVKD. Trimming removed 4 bases from V and 7 bases from J; junction bases left unmatched: 6. This CDR3 comprises 15 residues. This CDR3 is CATSERGQGNGELFF. The DNA of the CDR3 is TGTGCCACCAGTGAACGGGGACAGGGTAACGGGGAGCTGTTTTTT.

The V and J genes are TRBV12-3 or TRBV12-4 and TRBJ2-3, with D unresolved. The V gene lost 6 bases and the J gene lost 1 base, with 14 bases spanning the gap. The CDR3 has 15 amino acids. The CDR3 nucleotides read TGTGCCAGCAGCCCAACATCATGGGGCACAGATACGCAGTATTTT. This translates into CASSPTSWGTDTQYF.

This clonotype was seen only a few times. The genes are TRBV7-2 and TRBJ2-1, with TRBD1 identical over 9 bases. CDR1 is SGHTA, CDR2 FQGNSA, per germline. With 8 bases clipped from V and 9 bases from J, the junction kept 11 bases outside the gene matches. The CDR3 has 14 residues. The CDR3 bases are TGTGCCAGCGGATACCGGGACAGGGTATTTGAGCAGTTCTTC. Its translation: CASGYRDRVFEQFF.

This clonotype showed up just a few times. V is TRBV29-1 and J is TRBJ2-3; tentatively, D is TRBD2 (7 bases). Trimming stripped 4 bases from V and 3 bases from J, with 14 bases between. Per germline, CDR1 SQVTM and CDR2 ANQGSEA. The CDR3 has 14 amino acids. CDR3 amino acids: CSVGRGGATDTQYF. The CDR3 DNA is TGCAGCGTTGGTAGAGGGGGGGCAACAGATACGCAGTATTTT.

The V gene is TRBV7-2, the J gene TRBJ2-3; TRBD2 agrees at 7 bases. This CDR3 contains 13 residues. The junction had 10 bases not matched to a gene; V was cut back by 3 bases and J by 13 bases. CDR1 is SGHTA and CDR2 is FQGNSA in the germline V gene. CDR3 DNA sequence: TGTGCCAGCAGCTTGGATGACTACCGGGGGGAGTATTTT. It yields the protein CASSLDDYRGEYF.

This sequence joins TRBV21-1 and TRBJ1-1. TRBV21-1 is labeled a pseudogene. This CDR3 comprises 13 residues. CDR3 nucleotide sequence: TGTGCCAGCAGCAAACCAGGGAACACTGAAGCTTTCTTT. This encodes CASSKPGNTEAFF.

This clonotype was seen ten or more times. The chain carries TRBV5-6 and TRBJ2-6; D is ambiguous. CDR3 length equals 18 residues. The V gene lost 0 bases and the J gene lost 3 bases, with 16 bases spanning the gap. Germline V gene data show CDR1 as SGHDT and CDR2 as YYEEEE. CDR3 nucleotides: TGTGCCAGCAGCTTGGCCTTGGGTGAGTCATATGGGGCCAACGTCCTGACTTTC. Protein: CASSLALGESYGANVLTF.

The count of this clonotype is one. The DNA is left out, because the CDR3 cannot be placed on it with certainty; the CDR3 is given as TCRdb lists it. The chain links TRBV28 to TRBJ1-2; no check of the table's D call, TRBD1, against the DNA was made. The germline V gene encodes CDR1 MDHEN and CDR2 SYDVKM. Counting both end residues, the CDR3 totals 15 amino acids. This CDR3 reads CASSSSGGVNSGYTF.

This clonotype was seen a handful of times. The chain joins TRBV9 to TRBJ2-7; the D is unclear. With 0 bases removed from V and 0 bases from J, the gap between germline ends came to 7 bases. The CDR3 covers 14 residues. Germline V lookup: CDR1 SGDLS, CDR2 YYNGEE. CDR3 residues: CASSVASHSYEQYF. DNA for the CDR3: TGTGCCAGCAGCGTAGCATCCCACTCCTACGAGCAGTACTTC.

In its sample, this clonotype was seen a few times. The chain couples TRBV7-2 to TRBJ2-5, with TRBD1 matching over 9 bases. The CDR3 extends over 14 amino acids. Germline V gives CDR1 SGHTA, CDR2 FQGNSA. V lost 4 bases, J lost 5 bases, and 5 bases stayed unmatched. The CDR3 protein is CASSWTGARETQYF. CDR3 DNA: TGTGCCAGCAGCTGGACAGGGGCCCGGGAGACCCAGTACTTC. Drawing the rest from reference TRBV7-2 and TRBJ2-5, the complete variable domain is GAGVSQSPSNKVTEKGKDVELRCDPISGHTALYWYRQSLGQGLEFLIYFQGNSAPDKSGLPSDRFSAERTGGSVSTLTIQRTQQEDSAVYLCASSWTGARETQYFGPGTRLLVL.

This chain joins TRBV11-2 and TRBJ1-2; tentative D call: TRBD1 (6 bases). The CDR3 is 17 amino acids. Trimming took off 6 bases at V and 1 base at J, with 21 bases between the two ends. Germline V CDR1 and CDR2: SGHAT, FQNNGV. CDR3 residues: CASRPIRSGADNYGYTF. The CDR3 DNA is TGTGCCAGCAGACCAATTAGGTCGGGGGCGGATAACTATGGCTACACCTTC.

This clonotype appeared many times. This rearrangement joins TRBV7-2 to TRBJ2-5; unclear D gene. The germline gives CDR1 SGHTA, CDR2 FQGNSA. The CDR3 contains 13 residues. V was pared by 5 bases and J by 5 bases, with 12 bases between. The CDR3 loop is CASSSQDGETQYF. CDR3 bases: TGTGCCAGCAGCAGCCAGGACGGGGAGACCCAGTACTTC.

The chain employs TRBV11-2 and TRBJ2-7, with 9 bases matching TRBD1. The germline CDR1 and CDR2 sequences are SGHAT and FQNNGV. J was trimmed by 7 bases and V by 1 base; bases with no gene match: 8. This CDR3 is 15 amino acids long. CDR3 residues: CASSLAGQGRGEQYF. The CDR3 coding sequence is TGTGCCAGCAGCTTAGCGGGACAGGGTCGGGGAGAGCAGTACTTC.

This clonotype has a handful of counts. The J gene is TRBJ2-5, the V gene TRBV25-1; no definite D call. CDR1 is MGHDK, CDR2 SYGVNS, per germline. The CDR3 consists of 13 residues. Trimming removed 1 base from V and 4 bases from J, with 7 bases in between. The DNA of the CDR3 is TGTGCCAGCAGTGAATCGCCCAGAGAGACCCAGTACTTC. Its translation: CASSESPRETQYF. Together with reference TRBV25-1 and TRBJ2-5, the CDR3 gives the full variable domain: EADIYQTPRYLVIGTGKKITLECSQTMGHDKMYWYQQDPGMELHLIHYSYGVNSTEKGDLSSESTVSRIRTEHFPLTLESARPSHTSQYLCASSESPRETQYFGPGTRLLVL.

The gene calls are TRBV5-1 and TRBJ1-2; TRBD1 matches at 9 bases. The V gene end was trimmed by 0 bases and the J gene end by 5 bases; junction bases not matched to a gene: 8. This CDR3 has 16 amino acids. The germline V gene has CDR1 SGHRS and CDR2 YFSETQ. CDR3 sequence reads: CASSLGPLTGGYGYTF. Here the CDR3 DNA reads TGCGCCAGCAGCTTGGGTCCCTTGACAGGGGGTTATGGCTACACCTTC.

This clonotype occurred many times. V is TRBV4-1 and J is TRBJ1-4; D is uncertain. CDR1 and CDR2 (germline): MGHRA, YSYEKL. The CDR3 contains 15 residues. V was cut by 0 bases and J by 8 bases, with 13 bases left in between. CDR3 amino acids: CASSQDPAVDEKLFF. Here the CDR3 DNA reads TGCGCCAGCAGCCAAGATCCGGCAGTTGACGAAAAACTGTTTTTT.

This clonotype was picked up a small number of times. The chain uses TRBV4-2 and TRBJ1-2, with 7 bases fitting TRBD1. With 0 bases clipped from V and 4 bases from J, the junction kept 8 bases outside the gene matches. The CDR3 length is 16 residues. Germline-derived CDR1 and CDR2 are LGHNA and YNFKEQ. The CDR3 loop is CASSQEILGQAYGYTF. CDR3 DNA: TGTGCCAGCAGCCAAGAGATCTTAGGACAGGCCTATGGCTACACCTTC.